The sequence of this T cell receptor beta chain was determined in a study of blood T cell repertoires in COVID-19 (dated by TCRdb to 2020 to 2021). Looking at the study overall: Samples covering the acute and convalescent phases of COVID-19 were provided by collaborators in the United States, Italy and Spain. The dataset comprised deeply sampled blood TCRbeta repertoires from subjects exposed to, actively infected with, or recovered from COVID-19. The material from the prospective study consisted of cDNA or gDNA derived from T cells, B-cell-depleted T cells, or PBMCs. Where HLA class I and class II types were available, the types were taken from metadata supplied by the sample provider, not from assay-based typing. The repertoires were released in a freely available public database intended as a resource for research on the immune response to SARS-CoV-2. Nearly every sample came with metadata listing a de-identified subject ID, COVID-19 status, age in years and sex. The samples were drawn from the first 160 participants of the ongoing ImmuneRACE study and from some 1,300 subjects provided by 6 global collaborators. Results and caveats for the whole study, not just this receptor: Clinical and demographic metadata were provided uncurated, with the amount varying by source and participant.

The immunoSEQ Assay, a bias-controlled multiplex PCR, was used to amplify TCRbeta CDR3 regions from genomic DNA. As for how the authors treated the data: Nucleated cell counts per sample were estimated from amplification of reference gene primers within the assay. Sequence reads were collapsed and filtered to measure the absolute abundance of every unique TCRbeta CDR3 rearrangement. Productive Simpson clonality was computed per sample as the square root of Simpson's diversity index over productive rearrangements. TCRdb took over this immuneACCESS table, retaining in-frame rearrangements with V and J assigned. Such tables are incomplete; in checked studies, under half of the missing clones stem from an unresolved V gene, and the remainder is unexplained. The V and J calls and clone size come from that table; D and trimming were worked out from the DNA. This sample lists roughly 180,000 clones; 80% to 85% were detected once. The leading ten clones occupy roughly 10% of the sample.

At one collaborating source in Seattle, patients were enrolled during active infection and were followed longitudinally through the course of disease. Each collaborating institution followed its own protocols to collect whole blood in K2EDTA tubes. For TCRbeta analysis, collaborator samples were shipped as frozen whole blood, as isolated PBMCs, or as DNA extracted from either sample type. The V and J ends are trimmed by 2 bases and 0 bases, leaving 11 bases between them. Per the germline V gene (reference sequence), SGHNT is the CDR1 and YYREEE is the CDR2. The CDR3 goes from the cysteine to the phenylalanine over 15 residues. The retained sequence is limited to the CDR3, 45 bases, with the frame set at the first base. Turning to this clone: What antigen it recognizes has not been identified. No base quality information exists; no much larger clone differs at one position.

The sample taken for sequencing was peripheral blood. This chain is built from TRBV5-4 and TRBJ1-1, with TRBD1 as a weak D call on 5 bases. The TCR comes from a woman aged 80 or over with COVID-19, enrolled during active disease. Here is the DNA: TGTGCCAGCAGCTTTACAGGTTATATGAACACTGAAGCTTTCTTT. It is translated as CASSFTGYMNTEAFF. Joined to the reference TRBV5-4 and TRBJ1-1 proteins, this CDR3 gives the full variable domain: ETGVTQSPTHLIKTRGQQVTLRCSSQSGHNTVSWYQQALGQGPQFIFQYYREEENGRGNFPPRFSGLQFPNYSSELNVNALELDDSALYLCASSFTGYMNTEAFFGQGTRLTVV.